This T cell receptor (beta chain) emerged from a study of T cell changes during pregnancy in multiple sclerosis. Method: immunoSEQ multiplex PCR; TCRdb's copy keeps in-frame clones and lacks some. The sample consists of about 99,000 clones, roughly 93% of them appearing once. The germline CDR1 and CDR2 sequences are MDHEN and SYDVKM. V shed 2 bases, J shed 8 bases, and the junction held 11 bases outside the gene matches. The CDR3 spans 15 residues. V and J are TRBV28 and TRBJ1-2; 7 positions agree with TRBD1. The sequence came from a female donor with multiple sclerosis, enrolled in a pregnancy study. The sample in question was peripheral blood, obtained after pregnancy. CDR3 sequence reads: CASSLLQITRGGYTF. The CDR3 coding sequence is TGTGCCAGCAGTTTACTCCAGATTACCAGGGGGGGCTACACCTTC.